This T cell receptor beta chain was retrieved from a study of CD8+ T cells in alopecia areata. Points from the study as a whole: Especially in alopecia totalis/universalis, lesional scalp showed greater clonality than normal scalp did. The study found TCR sharing across patients less clear than in mice, possibly for HLA reasons.

Reverse transcribed after extraction, RNA yielded cDNA as the sequencing template. The table came from immunoSEQ multiplex PCR; TCRdb's copy has only in-frame clones and leaves some out. The data show around 100,000 clones, with none appearing a single time. Of note for this clone: Its antigen is not identified. The protein TCRdb lists differs from the translation of the DNA at residue 13; the protein given here is translated from the DNA itself. Any gene name here is a mouse gene name.

This TCR was sampled from a C3H/HeJ mouse with alopecia areata. These mice share the MHC haplotype H2-k. Specimen: lesional skin.

The chain's CDR3 is CTCSASGDSYNSPLYF. The sequenced part of the CDR3 DNA is TGCACCTGCAGTGCCTCAGGGGACTCCTATAATTCGCCC. V is TRBV1 and J is TRBJ1-6; a weak D match, TRBD1 (6 bases). Read coverage stops 3 residues before the CDR3 terminus; the germline J gene supplies the remainder. TRBJ1-6 is recorded as an ORF, its role being uncertain. With 3 bases removed from V and 1 base from J, the gap between germline ends came to 10 bases. The length of the CDR3 is 16 residues. Germline V lookup: CDR1 NSQYPW, CDR2 LRSPGD (reference sequence).